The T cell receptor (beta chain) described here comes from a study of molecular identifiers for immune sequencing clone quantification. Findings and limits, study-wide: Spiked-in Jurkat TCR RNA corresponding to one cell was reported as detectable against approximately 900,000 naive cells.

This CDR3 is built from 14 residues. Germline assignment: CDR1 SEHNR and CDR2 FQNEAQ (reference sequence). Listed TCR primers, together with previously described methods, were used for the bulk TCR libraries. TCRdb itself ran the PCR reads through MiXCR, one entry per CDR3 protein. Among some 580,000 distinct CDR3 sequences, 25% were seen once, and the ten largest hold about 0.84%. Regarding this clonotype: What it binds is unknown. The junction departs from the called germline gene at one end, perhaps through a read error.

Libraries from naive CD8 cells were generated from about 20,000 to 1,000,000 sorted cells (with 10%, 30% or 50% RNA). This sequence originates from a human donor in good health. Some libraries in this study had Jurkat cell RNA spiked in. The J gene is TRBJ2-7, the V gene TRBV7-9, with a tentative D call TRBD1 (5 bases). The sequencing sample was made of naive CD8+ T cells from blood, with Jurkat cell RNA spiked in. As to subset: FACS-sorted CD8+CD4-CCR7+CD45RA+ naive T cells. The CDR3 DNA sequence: TGTGCCAGCAGCCAGTTGACAGATTACTACGCGCAGTACTTC. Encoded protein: CASSQLTDYYAQYF.